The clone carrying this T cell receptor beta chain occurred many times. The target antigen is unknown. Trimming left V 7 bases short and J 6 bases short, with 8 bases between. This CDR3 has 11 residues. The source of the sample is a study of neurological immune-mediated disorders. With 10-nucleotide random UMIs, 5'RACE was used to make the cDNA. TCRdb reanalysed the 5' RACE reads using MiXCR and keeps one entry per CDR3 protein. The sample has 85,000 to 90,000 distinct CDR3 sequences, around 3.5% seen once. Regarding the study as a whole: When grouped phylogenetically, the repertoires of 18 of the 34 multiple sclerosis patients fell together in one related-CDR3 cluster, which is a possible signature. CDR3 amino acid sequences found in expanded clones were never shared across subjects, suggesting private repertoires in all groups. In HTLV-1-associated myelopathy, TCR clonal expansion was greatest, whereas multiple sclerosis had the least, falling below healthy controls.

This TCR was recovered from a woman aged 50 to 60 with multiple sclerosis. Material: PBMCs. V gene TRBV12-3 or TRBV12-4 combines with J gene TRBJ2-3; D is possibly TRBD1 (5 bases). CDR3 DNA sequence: TGTGCCAGCATAAGGGGCGATACGCAGTATTTT. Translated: CASIRGDTQYF.